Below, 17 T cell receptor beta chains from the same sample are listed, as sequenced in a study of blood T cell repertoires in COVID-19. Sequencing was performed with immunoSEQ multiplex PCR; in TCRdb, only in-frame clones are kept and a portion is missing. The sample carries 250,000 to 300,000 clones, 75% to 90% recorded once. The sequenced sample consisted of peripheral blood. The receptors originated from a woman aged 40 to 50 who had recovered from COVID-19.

CDR3 residues: CTSSQERGGDSNEQFF. In DNA, the CDR3 is TGCACCAGCAGCCAAGAACGCGGGGGGGATAGCAATGAGCAGTTCTTC. This chain joins TRBV1 and TRBJ2-1; the table calls TRBD2, which could not be checked here. TRBV1 is annotated as a pseudogene. The CDR3 sequence is 16 residues long.

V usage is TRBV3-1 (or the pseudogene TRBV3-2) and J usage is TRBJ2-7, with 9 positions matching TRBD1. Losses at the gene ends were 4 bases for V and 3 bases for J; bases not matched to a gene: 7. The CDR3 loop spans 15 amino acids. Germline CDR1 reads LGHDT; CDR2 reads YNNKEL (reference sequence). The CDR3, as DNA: TGTGCCAGCAGCCCTCGGGACAGGGTGGACTACGAGCAGTACTTC. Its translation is CASSPRDRVDYEQYF.

CDR3 protein: CASSLLGTSTDTQYF. The DNA for the CDR3 is TGTGCCAGCAGCTTATTAGGGACTAGCACAGATACGCAGTATTTT. This rearrangement joins TRBV7-2 to TRBJ2-3, with TRBD2 as a possible D gene (6 bases). Germline loops: CDR1 SGHTA, CDR2 FQGNSA. Trimming took 2 bases from V and 0 from J, leaving 9 bases between them. The CDR3 has 15 amino acids.

In DNA, the CDR3 is TGTGCCAGCAGTCTACTGGGTGGCGGGGGCCCGACTGAAGCTTTCTTT. Residues: CASSLLGGGGPTEAFF. The gene calls are TRBV27 and TRBJ1-1, with a weak D call TRBD1 (6 bases). CDR3 size: 16 residues. Germline CDR1 reads MNHEY; CDR2 reads SMNVEV (reference sequence). The ends were cut back, 5 bases at V and 5 bases at J, with 21 bases in the middle.

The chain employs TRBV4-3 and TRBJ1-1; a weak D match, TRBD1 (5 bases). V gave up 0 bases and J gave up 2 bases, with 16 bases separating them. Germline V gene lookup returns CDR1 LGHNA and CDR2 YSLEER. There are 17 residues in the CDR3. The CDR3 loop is CASSQDGWGHLNTEAFF. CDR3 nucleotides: TGCGCCAGCAGCCAAGATGGTTGGGGCCATCTAAACACTGAAGCTTTCTTT.

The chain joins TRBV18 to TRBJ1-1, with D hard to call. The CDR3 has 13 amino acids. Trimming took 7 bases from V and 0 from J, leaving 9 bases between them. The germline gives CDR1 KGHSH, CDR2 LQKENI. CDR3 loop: CASFPGMNTEAFF. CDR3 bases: TGTGCCAGCTTTCCGGGGATGAACACTGAAGCTTTCTTT.

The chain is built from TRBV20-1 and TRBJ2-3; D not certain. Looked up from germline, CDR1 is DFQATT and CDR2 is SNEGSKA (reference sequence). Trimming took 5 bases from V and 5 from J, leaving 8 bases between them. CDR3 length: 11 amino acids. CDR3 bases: TGCAGTGCTTTGTTCCGAGATACGCAGTATTTT. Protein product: CSALFRDTQYF.

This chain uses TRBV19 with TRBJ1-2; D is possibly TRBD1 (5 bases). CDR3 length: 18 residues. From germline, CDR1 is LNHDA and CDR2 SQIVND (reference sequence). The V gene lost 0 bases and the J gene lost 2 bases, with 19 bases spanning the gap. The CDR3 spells CASSIDAPVQGSNYGYTF. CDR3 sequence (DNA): TGTGCCAGTAGTATAGACGCCCCCGTTCAGGGATCCAACTATGGCTACACCTTC.

The CDR3 DNA reads TGTGCCAGCAGCCAAGGCTTCGGGGGAACCGGGGAGCTGTTTTTT. Translation: CASSQGFGGTGELFF. This sequence joins TRBV3-1 (or the pseudogene TRBV3-2) and TRBJ2-2; TRBD2 is a possible D gene (6 bases). The V gene lost 1 base and the J gene lost 5 bases, with 11 bases spanning the gap. The CDR3 totals 15 residues. Germline CDR1 and CDR2: LGHDT and YNNKEL (reference sequence).

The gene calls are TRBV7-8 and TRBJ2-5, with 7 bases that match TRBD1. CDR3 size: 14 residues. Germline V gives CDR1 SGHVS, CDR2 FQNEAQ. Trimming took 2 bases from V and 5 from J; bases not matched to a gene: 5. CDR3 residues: CASSLFTGAETQYF. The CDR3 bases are TGTGCCAGCAGCTTATTTACAGGGGCCGAGACCCAGTACTTC.

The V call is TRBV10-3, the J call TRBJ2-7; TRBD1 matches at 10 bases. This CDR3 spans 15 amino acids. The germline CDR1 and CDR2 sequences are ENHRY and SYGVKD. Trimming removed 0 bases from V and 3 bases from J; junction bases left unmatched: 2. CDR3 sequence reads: CAISESGQGNYEQYF. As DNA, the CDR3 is TGTGCCATCAGTGAGTCGGGACAGGGGAACTACGAGCAGTACTTC.

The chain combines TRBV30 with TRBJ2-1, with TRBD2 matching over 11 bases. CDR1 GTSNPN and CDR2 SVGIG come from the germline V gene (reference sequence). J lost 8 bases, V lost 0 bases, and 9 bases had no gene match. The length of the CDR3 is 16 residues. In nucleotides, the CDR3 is TGTGCCTGGAGTGTACGATTAGCGGGGGGGCAGGATGAGCAGTTCTTC. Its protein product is CAWSVRLAGGQDEQFF.

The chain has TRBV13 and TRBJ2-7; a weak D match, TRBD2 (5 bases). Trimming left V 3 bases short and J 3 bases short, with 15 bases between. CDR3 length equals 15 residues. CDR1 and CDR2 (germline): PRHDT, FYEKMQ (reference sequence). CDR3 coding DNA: TGTGCCAGCAGCTTCCCCCCGCAAGGAGGCTACGAGCAGTACTTC. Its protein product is CASSFPPQGGYEQYF.

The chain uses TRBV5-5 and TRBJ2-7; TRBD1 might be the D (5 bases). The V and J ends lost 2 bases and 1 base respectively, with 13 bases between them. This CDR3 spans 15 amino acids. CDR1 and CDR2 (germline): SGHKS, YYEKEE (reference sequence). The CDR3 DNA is TGTGCCAGCAGCTTTCCGGACATAAATTCCTACGAGCAGTACTTC. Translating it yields CASSFPDINSYEQYF. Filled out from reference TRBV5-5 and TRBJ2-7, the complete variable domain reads DAGVTQSPTHLIKTRGQQVTLRCSPISGHKSVSWYQQVLGQGPQFIFQYYEKEERGRGNFPDRFSARQFPNYSSELNVNALLLGDSALYLCASSFPDINSYEQYFGPGTRLTVT.

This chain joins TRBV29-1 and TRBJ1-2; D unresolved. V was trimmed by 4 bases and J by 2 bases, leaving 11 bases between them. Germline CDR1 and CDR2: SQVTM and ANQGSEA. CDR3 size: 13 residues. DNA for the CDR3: TGCAGCGTTGCTGCAGGTTTAAACTATGGCTACACCTTC. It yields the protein CSVAAGLNYGYTF.

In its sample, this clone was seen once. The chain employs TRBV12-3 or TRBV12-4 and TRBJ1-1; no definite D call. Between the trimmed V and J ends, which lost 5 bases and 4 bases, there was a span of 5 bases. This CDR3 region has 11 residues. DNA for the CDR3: TGTGCCAGCAGTGGGAGCACTGAAGCTTTCTTT. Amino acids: CASSGSTEAFF.

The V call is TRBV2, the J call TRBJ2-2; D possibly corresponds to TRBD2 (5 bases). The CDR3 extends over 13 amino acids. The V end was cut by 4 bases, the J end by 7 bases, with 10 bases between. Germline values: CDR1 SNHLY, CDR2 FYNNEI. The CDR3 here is CASSVGEIGELFF. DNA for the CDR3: TGTGCCAGCAGTGTCGGGGAAATCGGGGAGCTGTTTTTT.